This TCR beta chain was sequenced for a study of OX40 agonist ivuxolimab in advanced cancers. CDR1 is SGHRS, CDR2 YFSETQ, per germline. V shed 2 bases and J shed 5 bases, with 13 bases lying between them. The CDR3 contains 14 residues. Clones were read by immunoSEQ multiplex PCR, and TCRdb kept only the in-frame ones, dropping some. The sample has 75,000 to 100,000 clones, 70% to 85% seen once; the top ten hold 5.8%. The receptor comes from an adult with an advanced solid tumor such as melanoma, head and neck, liver or kidney cancer. The chain recombines TRBV5-1 with TRBJ1-1, with D tentatively TRBD1 (6 bases). The starting material was CD4+ or CD8+ T cells sorted from blood, obtained in a trial of the OX40 agonist ivuxolimab. The CDR3 protein is CASSFNRARTEAFF. CDR3 nucleotides: TGCGCCAGCAGCTTTAACAGGGCGCGGACTGAAGCTTTCTTT.